The T cell receptor (beta chain) under discussion was sequenced for a study of post-analysis software for immune sequencing data. Study-level points and caveats: Roughly five TRBV segments, including TRBV5-6, TRBV5-1 and TRBV20-1, were more frequent in patients than controls. F-measure co-clustering was strong for batch-matched samples.

Unique molecular identifiers were present in the TCR beta cDNA libraries. MiXCR, applied by TCRdb to the PCR reads, yields one record per CDR3 protein. The data contain about 460,000 distinct CDR3 sequences, less than 45% of them seen just once; the ten biggest clones take up around 10%. Germline CDR1 is MDHEN and CDR2 is SYDVKM. CDR3 size: 13 residues. Trimming took off 8 bases at V and 0 bases at J, with 11 bases between the two ends. For this clonotype: The antigen remains unidentified.

The TCR originated in a girl under 18 with multiple sclerosis. Sequenced sample: blood. The chain employs TRBV28 and TRBJ2-7; D might be TRBD1 or TRBD2, each matching 6 bases. The chain's CDR3 is CASERGVSYEQYF. As DNA, the CDR3 is TGTGCCAGCGAGAGGGGGGTCTCCTACGAGCAGTACTTC. Together with reference TRBV28 and TRBJ2-7, the CDR3 gives the full variable domain: DVKVTQSSRYLVKRTGEKVFLECVQDMDHENMFWYRQDPGLGLRLIYFSYDVKMKEKGDIPEGYSVSREKKERFSLILESASTNQTSMYLCASERGVSYEQYFGPGTRLTVT.